This T cell receptor (beta chain) was profiled in a study of shared clonotypes between healthy human individuals (dated by TCRdb to the early 2020s). As for the study more broadly: The cohort comprised two women and a few men aged 18 to 49 years. Different laboratories and diverse techniques were used to prepare libraries and sequence TCR repertoires, to increase sequencing depth and limit assay-specific biases. Between about 0.85 and 9.5 billion PBMCs per donor were obtained by leukapheresis. For each donor, three plates each were used for CD4 naive and CD4 memory, two plates were used for CD8 naive, and one plate was used for CD8 memory. The study deeply sequenced blood TCR repertoires of five healthy adults to estimate repertoire size and the extent of clonotype sharing between individuals.

CD8 naive samples were obtained by positive selection for CCR7 among CD45RO-negative cells, yielding a CD45RA+CCR7+ population from which TemRA cells were excluded. The donors were healthy, HIV-negative adults who had no recently reported acute infections or vaccinations. Only Caucasian adults living in Nashville, Tennessee, USA were represented among the donors. After blood collection by leukapheresis, PBMCs were isolated using Ficoll-Histopaque density gradient centrifugation and then cryopreserved in the vapor phase of liquid nitrogen. Purity and quantity of every magnetically sorted T cell population were checked by analytical flow cytometry. Genomic DNA was isolated from every sorted fraction and measured by UV absorbance on a Nanodrop 2000c. Using the deep immunoSEQ assay, TCR CDR3 regions were amplified from genomic DNA by multiplex PCR. Extracted genomic DNA from each cell subset was spread evenly across all wells of several immunoSEQ 96-well plates, with each plate serving as a replicate. For sorted subsets, about 220 ng of genomic DNA, equivalent to about 30,000 T cell genomes, went into each replicate PCR. Purified libraries were measured with a Qubit 3.0 fluorometer, size-checked on a Bioanalyzer 2100, and measured again with the KAPA Library Quantification kit. Every immunoSEQ 96-well plate was sequenced on a dedicated single-read 150-cycle Illumina NextSeq 550 flow cell. The original pipeline was this. The immunoSEQ output contained only junctional sequences without quality scores, so filtering could not match that applied to full-length reads. Sequences were annotated with PyIR, a Python wrapper for IgBLAST v1.9, and V/J genes and CDR3 were assigned using IMGT germline references. Any read was removed if the V/J assignment was weak (E-value above 1e-6), the CDR3 was missing, or the read contained stop codons, out-of-frame junctions, or ambiguous translated residues. A V3J clonotype was defined by an identical inferred V gene, J gene, and CDR3 amino acid sequence. The percentage overlap between two repertoires was calculated by dividing the number of shared unique clonotypes by the size of the smaller repertoire. Three approaches were used to assess repertoire richness: RTK rarefaction, the Chao1 estimator, and Recon v2.1 estimates of unobserved clonotypes. Generation probabilities were computed with OLGA for all TCRbeta clonotypes obtained by the gDNA method from a handful of donors. The table was pulled from immuneACCESS by TCRdb, which kept in-frame rearrangements only. Such tables lose some clones; where checked, under half of the loss comes from unresolved V genes, and the rest has no known cause. That table supplies the V and J calls and clone size; D and trimming were determined from the DNA. The sample includes under 2,000,000 clones, with about 95% observed a single time. More than 0.95% of the sample is held by the ten biggest clonotypes.

Taken from cysteine to phenylalanine, the CDR3 has 15 residues. The DNA shown is the 45-base CDR3, in frame from base 1. Relative to germline, V is 2 bases shorter and J is 3 bases shorter, with 12 bases between their ends. CDR1 and CDR2, looked up from the germline V gene (reference sequence), are MNHNY and SVGAGI. Overall results and qualifications from the work: Higher generation probabilities were observed for clonotypes shared by all four sorted-subset donors than for non-shared clonotypes. Only blood was sampled, and tissue TCR repertoires likely differ from those in blood. Pairwise subsampling indicated that sequencing depth was expected to affect the degree of clonotype sharing among donors. Even with the large sequencing depth, rarefaction of the sorted-subset datasets indicated that sequencing was incomplete. Naive subsets generally had larger estimated clonotype richness than memory subsets did. When several donors were compared, the shared fraction of clonotypes was 5% to 6.5% for naive CD4, 3.5% to 4% for naive CD8, roughly 2.5% for memory CD4, and 0.35% to 0.4% for memory CD8. The genetic and exposure-history diversity represented was limited by the small number of donors.

Note on this clone: Its target antigen remains unknown. Per-nucleotide qualities are absent, and no much larger clonotype sits a single base away.

The clonotype originates from a man aged 18-30 years in good health. This sequence uses TRBV6-6 and TRBJ2-3, and possibly TRBD1, on 6 matching bases. The sequenced sample was naive CD8+ T cells sorted from blood. The cell subset or site label, as the study defines it: CD45RA+CCR7+. The encoded CDR3 is CASSYLGTRTDTQYF. The sequence in DNA is TGTGCCAGCAGTTACCTGGGGACAAGAACAGATACGCAGTATTTT.